This T cell receptor beta chain stems from a study of CD8+CD57+ T cells in acquired aplastic anemia. Study as a whole: Yields of DNA that came from sorted CD4+ and CD8+ cells averaged approximately 3.5 ug. Study observations and caveats: Patients and healthy controls showed no significant CD8+ Simpson's diversity difference. Almost 30 shared CD8+ CDR3s appeared highly expressed within patients' immunodominant clones.

Many counts were recorded for this clonotype. Its specificity is not known. The TCR beta profiling, which covered VDJ combination and CDR3 sequence, was carried out using genomic DNA as the template. From the reads, TCRdb called clonotypes with MiXCR, one entry per CDR3 protein. The profile shows about 210,000 distinct CDR3 sequences, over 60% of them singletons. The CDR3 extends over 11 amino acids. The germline V and J ends were trimmed by 11 bases and 1 base, with 8 bases remaining between them. Germline V gene lookup returns CDR1 MNHNS and CDR2 SASEGT. The rearrangement uses TRBV6-1 and TRBJ1-1; D may be TRBD1 (5 bases). Sequencing input: sorted CD4+, CD8+, or CD8+CD57+ T cells (not recorded which) from PBMCs. The sequence came from a human donor in good health. The CDR3 is CAGGENTEAFF. CDR3 coding DNA: TGTGCCGGGGGGGAGAACACTGAAGCTTTCTTT.